This TCR beta chain is drawn from a study of immune evolution from preneoplasia to lung adenocarcinoma. General observations from the study: Top clone share appeared to fall from AAH through AIS, MIA, adenocarcinoma. Later-stage lesions seemingly showed higher T cell density and diversity than normal lung.

Generated by immunoSEQ multiplex PCR, the TCRdb table keeps only in-frame clones and is missing some. The sample has 9,200 or so clones, around 85% seen once. Resections took place in Japan or China from the mid-2010s to the late 2010s. A note on this clone: Its specificity is unknown.

Deletions cut 4 bases from V and 4 bases from J, with 14 bases between. Per the germline V gene, CDR1 is SGHRS and CDR2 is YFSETQ. There are 14 residues in the CDR3. The sequencing input was FFPE minimally invasive lung adenocarcinoma tissue. The V and J genes are TRBV5-1 and TRBJ1-2; maybe TRBD1 (5 bases). This TCR was sampled from a donor aged 70 or over with lung adenocarcinoma. CDR3 DNA: TGCGCCAGCAGCCAGACCGAGGGGTCCTATGGCTACACCTTC. Its protein is CASSQTEGSYGYTF.